Listed here are 24 T cell receptor beta chains from one sample, sequenced in a study of cytomegalovirus exposure and HLA in healthy donors. PCR was performed using 60 Vbeta and 13 Jbeta primers. Repertoires were generated with immunoSEQ multiplex PCR, while TCRdb's copy carries only in-frame clones and drops some. The sample holds about 140,000 clones, around 80% seen once. Sequencing input: PBMCs. These receptors were collected from a man aged 30-40 years in good health and CMV-seropositive.

The V call is TRBV4-2, the J call TRBJ2-1, with TRBD2 identical over 9 bases. This CDR3 comprises 16 residues. V was clipped by 0 bases and J by 6 bases; unmatched bases: 6. Germline V CDR1 and CDR2: LGHNA, YNFKEQ. The chain's CDR3 is CASSQDSLAGINEQFF. CDR3 bases: TGTGCCAGCAGCCAAGATAGCCTAGCGGGAATCAATGAGCAGTTCTTC.

The CDR3 loop reads CASSIEMRVGVSGANVLTF. In DNA, the CDR3 is TGTGCCAGCAGCATAGAGATGCGGGTTGGCGTCTCTGGGGCCAACGTCCTGACTTTC. This chain connects TRBV9 to TRBJ2-6; D is possibly TRBD2 (5 bases). Between the trimmed V and J ends, which lost 4 bases and 0 bases, there was a span of 20 bases. Germline lookup yields CDR1 SGDLS and CDR2 YYNGEE. This CDR3 is built from 19 residues.

The rearrangement uses TRBV28 and TRBJ1-6, with TRBD1 as a possible D gene (6 bases). CDR3 size: 15 residues. V lost 1 base and J lost 10, with 14 bases in between. The germline V gene has CDR1 MDHEN and CDR2 SYDVKM. CDR3 residues: CASSLLGRGRSPLHF. The CDR3 coding sequence is TGTGCCAGCAGTTTATTGGGCAGGGGTAGATCACCCCTCCACTTT.

This sequence joins TRBV4-1 and TRBJ2-7; tentative D call: TRBD2 (5 bases). Germline CDR1 reads MGHRA; CDR2 reads YSYEKL. The CDR3 contains 13 residues. V gave up 1 base and J gave up 6 bases, with 10 bases separating them. The CDR3 loop reads CASSQVGLGEQYF. DNA of the CDR3: TGCGCCAGCAGCCAAGTAGGACTTGGCGAGCAGTACTTC.

This clone showed up just a few times. The V call is TRBV5-4, the J call TRBJ1-5; D remains ambiguous. Trimming removed 0 bases at V and 0 bases at J, with 4 bases between. Per the germline V gene, CDR1 is SGHNT and CDR2 is YYREEE (reference sequence). The CDR3 has 14 amino acids. The CDR3 DNA sequence: TGTGCCAGCAGCTTGGCCTTTAGCAATCAGCCCCAGCATTTT. Translation: CASSLAFSNQPQHF.

As for this clone: One end of the junction varies from germline; a read error may be responsible. CDR3 nucleotide sequence: TGTTCCAGCAGCTATGGGGAGAATGAGCAGTTCTTC. This codes for CSSSYGENEQFF. The V call is TRBV7-9, the J call TRBJ2-1, with D perhaps TRBD2 (5 bases). Germline V CDR1 and CDR2: SEHNR, FQNEAQ (reference sequence). The CDR3 is 12 amino acids.

This clone was seen a few times. The chain combines TRBV9 with TRBJ2-1; 8 bases align to TRBD1. V lost 4 bases, J lost 3 bases, and 9 bases stayed unmatched. This CDR3 is 16 amino acids long. The germline gives CDR1 SGDLS, CDR2 YYNGEE. In DNA, the CDR3 is TGTGCCAGCAGCCTGCAGGGGGCACCTCGCTACAATGAGCAGTTCTTC. This codes for CASSLQGAPRYNEQFF. Variable domain in full (rest from reference TRBV9 and TRBJ2-1): DSGVTQTPKHLITATGQRVTLRCSPRSGDLSVYWYQQSLDQGLQFLIQYYNGEERAKGNILERFSAQQFPDLHSELNLSSLELGDSALYFCASSLQGAPRYNEQFFGPGTRLTVL.

This clone turned up a few times. This chain joins TRBV4-1 and TRBJ1-5; weak D call: TRBD1 (6 bases). The CDR3 sequence is 15 residues long. Germline V gene lookup returns CDR1 MGHRA and CDR2 YSYEKL. Trimming took off 4 bases at V and 2 bases at J, with 12 bases between the two ends. CDR3 sequence (DNA): TGCGCCAGCAGCCCCTGGCCAGGGGGCAATCAGCCCCAGCATTTT. Encoded protein: CASSPWPGGNQPQHF.

The V gene is TRBV2, the J gene TRBJ1-5, with TRBD1 as a possible D gene (6 bases). CDR3 size: 16 residues. Germline V gene sequence: CDR1 SNHLY, CDR2 FYNNEI. Trimming cost V 8 bases and J 1 base, with 18 bases left between them. CDR3 region: CASGPTGLGSNQPQHF. CDR3 coding DNA: TGTGCCAGCGGTCCAACAGGGCTGGGGAGCAATCAGCCCCAGCATTTT.

V is TRBV5-8 and J is TRBJ2-1; 8 nucleotides match TRBD2. Germline loops: CDR1 SGHTS, CDR2 YDEGEE. The CDR3 is made up of 16 amino acids. V dropped 0 bases and J dropped 8; count of bases not matched to a gene: 10. The CDR3 spells CASSLEGSGDEDEQFF. CDR3 nucleotide sequence: TGTGCCAGCAGCTTGGAGGGTAGCGGGGACGAAGATGAGCAGTTCTTC.

The V and J genes are TRBV5-4 and TRBJ1-3; TRBD1 is a possible D gene (5 bases). This CDR3 has 18 amino acids. CDR1 and CDR2 (germline): SGHNT, YYREEE (reference sequence). V was clipped by 2 bases and J by 3 bases, with 21 bases between them. CDR3 in DNA: TGTGCCAGCAGCTTCGGGGGAGTTCGGGGCCAAGGTGGAAACACCATATATTTT. This codes for CASSFGGVRGQGGNTIYF.

This chain uses TRBV11-3 with TRBJ2-5; 8 bases are a match to TRBD1. The CDR3 is made up of 14 amino acids. The J segment lost 5 bases and the V segment lost 5 bases, leaving 7 bases of the junction unmatched. CDR1 is SGHNT, CDR2 YENEEA, per germline. CDR3 loop: CASSQTGVLETQYF. CDR3 bases: TGTGCCAGCAGCCAGACAGGGGTCTTGGAGACCCAGTACTTC. The entire variable domain, with the rest obtained from reference TRBV11-3 and TRBJ2-5, is as follows: EAGVVQSPRYKIIEKKQPVAFWCNPISGHNTLYWYLQNLGQGPELLIRYENEEAVDDSQLPKDRFSAERLKGVDSTLKIQPAELGDSAVYLCASSQTGVLETQYFGPGTRLLVL.

The J gene is TRBJ2-7, the V gene TRBV18; weak D call: TRBD1 (6 bases). The ends were cut back, 1 base at V and 3 bases at J, with 13 bases in the middle. The CDR3 runs to 15 residues. Per the germline V gene, CDR1 is KGHSH and CDR2 is LQKENI. This CDR3 is CASSPLTGTLYEQYF. Written as DNA, the CDR3 is TGTGCCAGCTCACCACTTACAGGGACCCTCTACGAGCAGTACTTC.

The table lists this clone with a count of one. The V and J genes are TRBV28 and TRBJ2-2; a weak D match, TRBD2 (6 bases). The CDR3 has 16 amino acids. Trimming stripped 6 bases from V and 3 bases from J, with 17 bases between. Germline V gives CDR1 MDHEN, CDR2 SYDVKM. The CDR3 sequence: CASSPRRAKDTGELFF. CDR3 DNA: TGTGCCAGCAGCCCACGGAGGGCCAAGGACACCGGGGAGCTGTTTTTT.

V is TRBV7-3 and J is TRBJ2-5; D is possibly TRBD2 (5 bases). CDR3 length: 15 residues. Germline V gene data show CDR1 as SGHTA and CDR2 as FQGTGA. Between the trimmed V and J ends, which lost 5 bases and 5 bases, there was a span of 18 bases. CDR3 in amino acids: CASSPEGRSRETQYF. CDR3 DNA: TGTGCCAGCAGCCCAGAGGGTAGAAGCAGGGAGACCCAGTACTTC.

Only one count was recorded for this clone. The chain combines TRBV28 with TRBJ2-7; 7 bases line up with TRBD1. This CDR3 region has 15 residues. Trimming at V came to 3 bases and at J to 4 bases, leaving 9 bases not matched to a gene. From germline, CDR1 is MDHEN and CDR2 SYDVKM. The CDR3: CASSLGARGIYEQYF. The CDR3 region has the DNA TGTGCCAGCAGTTTGGGGGCCAGGGGGATTTACGAGCAGTACTTC.

The chain uses TRBV5-6 and TRBJ2-5; a possible D gene is TRBD2 (6 bases). CDR3 length equals 14 residues. Trimming left V 4 bases short and J 2 bases short, with 12 bases between. CDR1 and CDR2 (germline): SGHDT, YYEEEE. The CDR3 region has the DNA TGTGCCAGCAGCCTCGGGGGAGTGCAAGAGACCCAGTACTTC. Protein: CASSLGGVQETQYF.

This sequence joins TRBV18 and TRBJ1-1, with TRBD1 matching 8 bases. Germline CDR1 and CDR2: KGHSH and LQKENI. This CDR3 contains 17 residues. V shed 3 bases and J 0 bases; nucleotides not matched to a gene: 9. The CDR3 bases are TGTGCCAGCTCACCTTCTCAGGGGGCGGGGTTGAACACTGAAGCTTTCTTT. It encodes CASSPSQGAGLNTEAFF.

This clone was found a few times. CDR3 protein: CASRSGTDYGYTF. DNA for the CDR3: TGTGCCAGCAGATCCGGGACAGACTATGGCTACACCTTC. This chain connects TRBV6-1 to TRBJ1-2, with 7 nucleotides matching TRBD1. Germline trimming cut 6 bases from V and 3 bases from J; bases unmatched to any gene: 4. Germline V gives CDR1 MNHNS, CDR2 SASEGT. The CDR3 is made up of 13 amino acids.

This clone was counted between two and nine times. The gene calls are TRBV7-6 and TRBJ2-3; TRBD2 is a possible D gene (5 bases). This CDR3 is built from 15 residues. Trimming removed 5 bases from V and 6 bases from J, with 18 bases in between. In germline, CDR1 is SGHVS, CDR2 FNYEAQ. This CDR3 reads CASSTLAFPGDTQYF. The DNA for the CDR3 is TGTGCCAGCAGCACCTTAGCGTTCCCTGGGGATACGCAGTATTTT.

This clone has only a few counts. The chain combines TRBV18 with TRBJ1-1; D remains unclear. CDR3 size: 13 residues. V was shortened by 6 bases and J by 0 bases, with 8 bases between the two germline ends. CDR1 KGHSH and CDR2 LQKENI come from the germline V gene. The chain's CDR3 is CASSPTMNTEAFF. CDR3 nucleotide sequence: TGTGCCAGCTCGCCGACTATGAACACTGAAGCTTTCTTT.

The CDR3 sequence: CASRYPGQGKNEQFF. The CDR3 region has the DNA TGTGCCAGCAGGTATCCGGGACAGGGGAAGAATGAGCAGTTCTTC. V usage is TRBV5-4 and J usage is TRBJ2-1; TRBD1 agrees at 10 bases. The CDR3 totals 15 residues. Germline loops: CDR1 SGHNT, CDR2 YYREEE (reference sequence). Unmatched junction bases numbered 9, after V lost 5 bases and J lost 7 bases. The full variable domain, completed using reference TRBV5-4 and TRBJ2-1, is ETGVTQSPTHLIKTRGQQVTLRCSSQSGHNTVSWYQQALGQGPQFIFQYYREEENGRGNFPPRFSGLQFPNYSSELNVNALELDDSALYLCASRYPGQGKNEQFFGPGTRLTVL.

This chain links TRBV7-2 with TRBJ1-3, with a weak D call TRBD1 (5 bases). Germline V lookup: CDR1 SGHTA, CDR2 FQGNSA. The CDR3 is 14 residues long. The V end lost 0 bases, the J end lost 4 bases, and 7 bases lay between the germline ends. Written as DNA, the CDR3 is TGTGCCAGCAGCTTAGCTAGGGGAGGAAACACCATATATTTT. It yields the protein CASSLARGGNTIYF.

The rearrangement joins TRBV7-8 to TRBJ2-5, with D maybe TRBD2 (6 bases). CDR3 length: 14 residues. Trimming cost V 1 base and J 0 bases, with 6 bases left between them. Germline V gene lookup returns CDR1 SGHVS and CDR2 FQNEAQ. CDR3 residues: CASSLVADQETQYF. The CDR3 DNA reads TGTGCCAGCAGCTTAGTAGCGGACCAAGAGACCCAGTACTTC.